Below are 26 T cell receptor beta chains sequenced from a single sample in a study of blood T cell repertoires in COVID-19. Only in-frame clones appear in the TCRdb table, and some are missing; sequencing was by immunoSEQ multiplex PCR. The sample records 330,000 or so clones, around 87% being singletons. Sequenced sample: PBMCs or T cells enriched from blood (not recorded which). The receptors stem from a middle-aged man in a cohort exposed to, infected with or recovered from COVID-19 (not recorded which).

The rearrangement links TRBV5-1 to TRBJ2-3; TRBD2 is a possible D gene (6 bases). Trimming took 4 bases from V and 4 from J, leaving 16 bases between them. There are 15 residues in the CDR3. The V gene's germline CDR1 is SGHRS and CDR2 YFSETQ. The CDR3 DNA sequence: TGCGCCAGCAGCGGGGACTCGTCGTGGGCAGATACGCAGTATTTT. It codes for CASSGDSSWADTQYF.

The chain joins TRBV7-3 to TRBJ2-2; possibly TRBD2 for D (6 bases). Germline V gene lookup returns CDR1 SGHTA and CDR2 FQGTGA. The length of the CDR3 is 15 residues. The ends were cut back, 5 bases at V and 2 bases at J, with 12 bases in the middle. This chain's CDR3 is CASSQYGSNTGELFF. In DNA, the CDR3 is TGTGCCAGCAGCCAGTACGGGAGCAACACCGGGGAGCTGTTTTTT.

The CDR3 spells CASREQGRSPLHF. Written as DNA, the CDR3 is TGCGCCAGCAGAGAACAGGGAAGATCACCCCTCCACTTT. J is TRBJ1-6 and V is TRBV5-1, with D perhaps TRBD1 (6 bases). The V gene's germline CDR1 is SGHRS and CDR2 YFSETQ. V gave up 5 bases and J gave up 10 bases, with 13 bases separating them. This CDR3 has 13 residues.

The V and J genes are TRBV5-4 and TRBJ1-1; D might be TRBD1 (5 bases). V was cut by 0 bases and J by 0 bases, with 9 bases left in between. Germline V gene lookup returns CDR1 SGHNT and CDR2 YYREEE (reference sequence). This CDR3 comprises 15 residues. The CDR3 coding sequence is TGTGCCAGCAGCTTGGTAGGGGCTATGAACACTGAAGCTTTCTTT. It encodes CASSLVGAMNTEAFF. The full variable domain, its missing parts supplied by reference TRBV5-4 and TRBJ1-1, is ETGVTQSPTHLIKTRGQQVTLRCSSQSGHNTVSWYQQALGQGPQFIFQYYREEENGRGNFPPRFSGLQFPNYSSELNVNALELDDSALYLCASSLVGAMNTEAFFGQGTRLTVV.

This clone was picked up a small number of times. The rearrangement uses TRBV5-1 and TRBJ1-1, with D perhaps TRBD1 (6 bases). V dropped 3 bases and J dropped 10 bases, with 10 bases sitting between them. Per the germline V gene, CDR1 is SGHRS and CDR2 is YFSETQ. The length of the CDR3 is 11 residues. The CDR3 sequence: CASSSNRAAFF. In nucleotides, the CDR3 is TGCGCCAGCAGCTCGAACAGGGCAGCTTTCTTT.

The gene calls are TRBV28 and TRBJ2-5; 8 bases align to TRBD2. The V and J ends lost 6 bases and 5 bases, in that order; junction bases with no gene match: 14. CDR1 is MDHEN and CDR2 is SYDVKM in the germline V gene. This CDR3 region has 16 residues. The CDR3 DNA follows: TGTGCCAGCAGCCCCCGACTAAGCGGGAGAATGGAGACCCAGTACTTC. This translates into CASSPRLSGRMETQYF. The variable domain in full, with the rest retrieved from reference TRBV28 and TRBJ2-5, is DVKVTQSSRYLVKRTGEKVFLECVQDMDHENMFWYRQDPGLGLRLIYFSYDVKMKEKGDIPEGYSVSREKKERFSLILESASTNQTSMYLCASSPRLSGRMETQYFGPGTRLLVL.

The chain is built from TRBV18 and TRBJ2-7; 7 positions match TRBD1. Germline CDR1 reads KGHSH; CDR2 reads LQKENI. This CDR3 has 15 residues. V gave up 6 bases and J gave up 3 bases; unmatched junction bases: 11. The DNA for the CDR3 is TGTGCCAGCTCTCCAACCGGGACAGAGTACTACGAGCAGTACTTC. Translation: CASSPTGTEYYEQYF.

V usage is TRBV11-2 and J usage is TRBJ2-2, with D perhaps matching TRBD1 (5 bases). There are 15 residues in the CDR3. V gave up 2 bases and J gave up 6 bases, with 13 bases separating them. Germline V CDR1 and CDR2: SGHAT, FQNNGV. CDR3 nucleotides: TGTGCCAGCAGCTTAATGGGCGCAGGGTCCGGGGAGCTGTTTTTT. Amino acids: CASSLMGAGSGELFF.

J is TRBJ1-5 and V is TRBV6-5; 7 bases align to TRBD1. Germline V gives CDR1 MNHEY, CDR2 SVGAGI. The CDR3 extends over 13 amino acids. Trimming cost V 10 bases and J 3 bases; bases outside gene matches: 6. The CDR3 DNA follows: TGTGCCACCGAGGGACAGTACAATCAGCCCCAGCATTTT. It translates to CATEGQYNQPQHF.

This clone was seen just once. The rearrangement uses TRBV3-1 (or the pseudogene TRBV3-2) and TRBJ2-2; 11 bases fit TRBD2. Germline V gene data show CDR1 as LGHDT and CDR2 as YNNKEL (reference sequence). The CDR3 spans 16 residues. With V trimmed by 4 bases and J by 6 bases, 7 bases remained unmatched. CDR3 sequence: CASSPSGRPHSGELFF. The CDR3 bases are TGTGCCAGCAGCCCTAGCGGGAGGCCCCATTCCGGGGAGCTGTTTTTT.

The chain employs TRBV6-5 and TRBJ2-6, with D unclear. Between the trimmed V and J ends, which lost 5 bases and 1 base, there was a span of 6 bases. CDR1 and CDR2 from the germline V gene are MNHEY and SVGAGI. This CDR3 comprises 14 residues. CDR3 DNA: TGTGCCAGCAGTATGCGGTCTGGGGCCAACGTCCTGACTTTC. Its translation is CASSMRSGANVLTF.

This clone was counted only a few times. DNA for the CDR3: TGTGCCAGCACCAGGGGGGTTAGAGCTTTCTTT. This sequence encodes CASTRGVRAFF. The chain has TRBV28 and TRBJ1-1; 7 nucleotides agree with TRBD1. CDR3 size: 11 residues. The trim removed 7 bases at V and 10 bases at J, leaving 6 bases unmatched. Germline lookup yields CDR1 MDHEN and CDR2 SYDVKM.

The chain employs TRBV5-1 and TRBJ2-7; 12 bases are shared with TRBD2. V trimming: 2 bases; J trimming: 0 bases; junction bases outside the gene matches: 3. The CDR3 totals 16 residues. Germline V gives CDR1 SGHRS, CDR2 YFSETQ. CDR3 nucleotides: TGCGCCAGCAGCTTACAGACTAGCGGGAGCTCCTACGAGCAGTACTTC. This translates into CASSLQTSGSSYEQYF. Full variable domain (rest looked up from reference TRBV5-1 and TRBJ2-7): KAGVTQTPRYLIKTRGQQVTLSCSPISGHRSVSWYQQTPGQGLQFLFEYFSETQRNKGNFPGRFSGRQFSNSRSEMNVSTLELGDSALYLCASSLQTSGSSYEQYFGPGTRLTVT.

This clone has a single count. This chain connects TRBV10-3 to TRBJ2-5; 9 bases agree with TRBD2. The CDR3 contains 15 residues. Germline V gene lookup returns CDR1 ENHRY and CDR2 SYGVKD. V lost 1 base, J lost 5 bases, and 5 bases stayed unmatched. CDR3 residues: CAISELSSGTETQYF. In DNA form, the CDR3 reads TGTGCCATCAGTGAGTTGTCTAGCGGGACGGAGACCCAGTACTTC.

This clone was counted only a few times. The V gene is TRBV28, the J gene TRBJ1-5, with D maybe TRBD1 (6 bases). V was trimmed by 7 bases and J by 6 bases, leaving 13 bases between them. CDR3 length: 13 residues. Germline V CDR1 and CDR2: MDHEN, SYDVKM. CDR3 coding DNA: TGTGCCAGCATTAAGGGGGGGTCTCAGCCCCAGCATTTT. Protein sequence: CASIKGGSQPQHF.

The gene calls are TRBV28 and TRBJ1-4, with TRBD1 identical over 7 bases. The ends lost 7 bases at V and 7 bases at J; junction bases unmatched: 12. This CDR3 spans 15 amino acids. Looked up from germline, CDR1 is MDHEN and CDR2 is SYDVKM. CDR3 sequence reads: CASTVRTGAAEKLFF. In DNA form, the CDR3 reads TGTGCCAGCACCGTGAGAACAGGGGCTGCTGAAAAACTGTTTTTT. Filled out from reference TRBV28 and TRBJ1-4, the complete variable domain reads DVKVTQSSRYLVKRTGEKVFLECVQDMDHENMFWYRQDPGLGLRLIYFSYDVKMKEKGDIPEGYSVSREKKERFSLILESASTNQTSMYLCASTVRTGAAEKLFFGSGTQLSVL.

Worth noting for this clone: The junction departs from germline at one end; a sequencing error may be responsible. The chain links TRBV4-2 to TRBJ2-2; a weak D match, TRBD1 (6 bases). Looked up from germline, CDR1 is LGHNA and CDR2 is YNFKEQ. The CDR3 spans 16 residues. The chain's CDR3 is CASSQGWGRNTGELLF. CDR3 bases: TGTGCCAGCAGCCAAGGCTGGGGGCGGAACACCGGGGAGCTGCTTTTT.

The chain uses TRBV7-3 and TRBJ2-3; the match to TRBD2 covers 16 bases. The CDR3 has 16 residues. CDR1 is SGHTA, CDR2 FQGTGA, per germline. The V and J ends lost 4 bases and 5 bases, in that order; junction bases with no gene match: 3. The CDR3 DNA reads TGTGCCAGCAGCTACGGGACTAGCGGGAGGGTAGATACGCAGTATTTT. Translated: CASSYGTSGRVDTQYF. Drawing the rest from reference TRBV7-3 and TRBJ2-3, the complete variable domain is GAGVSQTPSNKVTEKGKYVELRCDPISGHTALYWYRQSLGQGPEFLIYFQGTGAADDSGLPNDRFFAVRPEGSVSTLKIQRTERGDSAVYLCASSYGTSGRVDTQYFGPGTRLTVL.

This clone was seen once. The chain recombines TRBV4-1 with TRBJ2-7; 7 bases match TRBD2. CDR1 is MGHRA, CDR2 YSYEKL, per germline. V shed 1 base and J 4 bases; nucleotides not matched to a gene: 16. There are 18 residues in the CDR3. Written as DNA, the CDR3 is TGCGCCAGCAGCCAAGCTAGCGGAGGCGGGTCCGCCTCTTACGAGCAGTACTTC. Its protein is CASSQASGGGSASYEQYF.

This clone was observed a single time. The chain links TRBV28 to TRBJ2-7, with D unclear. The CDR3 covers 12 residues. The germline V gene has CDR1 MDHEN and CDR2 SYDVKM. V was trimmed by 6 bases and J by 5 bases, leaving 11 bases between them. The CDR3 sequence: CASRTELNEQYF. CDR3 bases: TGTGCCAGCAGGACTGAGTTGAACGAGCAGTACTTC.

CDR3 sequence: CASSMGLAGGRWGTDTQYF. CDR3 nucleotide sequence: TGTGCCAGTAGTATGGGGCTAGCGGGAGGGAGATGGGGCACAGATACGCAGTATTTT. The chain joins TRBV19 to TRBJ2-3; 12 positions agree with TRBD2. CDR3 size: 19 residues. With V trimmed by 3 bases and J by 1 base, 11 bases remained unmatched. Germline V gene lookup returns CDR1 LNHDA and CDR2 SQIVND (reference sequence).

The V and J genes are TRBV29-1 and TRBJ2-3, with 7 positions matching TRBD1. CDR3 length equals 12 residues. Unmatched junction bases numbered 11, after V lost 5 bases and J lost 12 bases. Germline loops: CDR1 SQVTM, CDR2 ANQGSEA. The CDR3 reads CSVNPWTGEQYF. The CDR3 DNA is TGCAGCGTTAACCCCTGGACAGGCGAACAGTATTTT.

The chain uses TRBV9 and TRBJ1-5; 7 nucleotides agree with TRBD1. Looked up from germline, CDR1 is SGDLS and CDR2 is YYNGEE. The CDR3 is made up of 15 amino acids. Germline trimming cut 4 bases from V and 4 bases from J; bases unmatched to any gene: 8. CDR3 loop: CASSPGTVWNQPQHF. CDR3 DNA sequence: TGTGCCAGCAGCCCCGGGACAGTCTGGAATCAGCCCCAGCATTTT.

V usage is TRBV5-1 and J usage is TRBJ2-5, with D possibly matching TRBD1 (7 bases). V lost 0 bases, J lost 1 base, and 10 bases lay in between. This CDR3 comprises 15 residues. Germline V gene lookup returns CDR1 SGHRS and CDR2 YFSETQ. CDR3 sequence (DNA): TGCGCCAGCAGCTTGGCCAGGGGGGTCCAAGAGACCCAGTACTTC. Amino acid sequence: CASSLARGVQETQYF.

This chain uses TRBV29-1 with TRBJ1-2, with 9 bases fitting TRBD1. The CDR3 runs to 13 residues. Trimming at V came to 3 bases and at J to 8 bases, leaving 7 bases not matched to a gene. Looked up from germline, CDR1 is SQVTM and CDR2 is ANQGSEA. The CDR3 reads CSVEIRTGDGYTF. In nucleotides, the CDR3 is TGCAGCGTTGAGATCAGGACAGGGGACGGCTACACCTTC.

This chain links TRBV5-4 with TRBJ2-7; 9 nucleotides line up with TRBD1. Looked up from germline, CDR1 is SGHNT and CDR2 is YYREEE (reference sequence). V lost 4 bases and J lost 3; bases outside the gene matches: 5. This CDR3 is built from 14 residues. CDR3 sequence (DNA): TGTGCCAGCAGCCCACCGGGACAGGGCTACGAGCAGTACTTC. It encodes CASSPPGQGYEQYF.